Sequencing of this TCR beta chain was carried out in a study of CD8 T cells in Susac syndrome (dated by TCRdb to between 2018 and 2021). General notes on the study: Of the Susac syndrome patients who were sequenced, about 6 had clinically active disease and eight were in clinical remission. At the time of blood withdrawal, Susac syndrome patients were either therapy-naive, taking corticosteroids (with some also receiving IVIg), or on IVIg alone. Repertoire sequencing was used to test whether CD8+ T cell activation and differentiation in Susac syndrome was antigen driven.

Overall study results and their limits: In the CD4+ T cell repertoire of Susac syndrome patients, clonal expansion was not detected. The study acknowledged that relatively few individuals were included in the TCR sequencing and HLA analysis.

Counted from cysteine to phenylalanine, this CDR3 has 14 amino acids. Left in the record is the CDR3 DNA by itself, 42 bases read in frame from the first base. CDR1 and CDR2 are drawn from the germline V gene: SGHTA, FQGNSA. V is cut by 5 bases and J by 7 bases, and the space between the germline ends is 15 bases. Peripheral blood CD8+ and CD4+ T cells from healthy donors, Susac syndrome patients and multiple sclerosis patients were profiled by high-throughput TCR beta sequencing. The Susac syndrome patients fulfilled recently defined diagnostic criteria for definite or probable disease. CD8+ TEMRA cells were enriched by FACS, while bulk CD8+ and CD4+ T cells were purified by magnetic negative isolation. Blood was collected in EDTA tubes and processed within 24 hours, with PBMCs isolated through density gradient centrifugation. PBMCs intended for TCR sequencing were cryopreserved in liquid nitrogen and thawed later in a water bath at 37 degrees C. Purity of sorted or isolated CD4+, CD8+ and CD8+ TEMRA cells was at least 90%.

Of note for this clonotype: Its antigen is unknown. No base-level quality is on record; no much larger clone is a single base apart.

RNA was extracted using the RNeasy kit, and about 0.5 to 1 ug of the RNA was reverse transcribed with random hexamers. TCR beta CDR3 regions were amplified with the immunoSEQ multiplex PCR assay covering 54 Vbeta and 13 Jbeta segments. Bias from PCR amplification was corrected by using a synthetic template baseline for primer optimization and for computational correction. The published analysis was carried out like this. Reads were annotated to V, D and J genes according to IMGT and were analyzed with immunoSEQ Analyzer, with only productive sequences retained. Clonality was calculated as one minus the Shannon entropy normalized by log2 of the number of productive unique sequences. For each patient and control, public and private clones were evaluated within the 100 most prevalent clones. A clone was defined as Susac-specific if it was absent from the healthy and MS cohorts, from about 1,100 published viral clones and from other ImmuneACCESS disease sequences. TCRdb redid the processing of the public reads, applying fastp at Q25 and MiXCR, and retained in-frame beta chains. All rows with the same CDR3 protein become a single entry with the most common DNA and genes. For this entry, the V and J calls and clone size follow TCRdb and not the study's own pipeline. The sample table holds 150,000 or so distinct CDR3 sequences, of which just under 95% were seen once. The top ten clones comprise roughly 0.14% of the sample.

This sequence originates from a human donor with Susac syndrome. The sequencing input was CD4+ T cells from PBMCs. The chain links TRBV7-2 with TRBJ2-1; TRBD2 is possibly the D segment (5 matching bases). The nucleotide sequence is given as TGTGCCAGCAGCCCAGGACTGGGCGGGAATGAGCAGTTCTTC. This translates into CASSPGLGGNEQFF.